Listed below are T cell receptor beta chains from one sample, sequenced in a study of lymphopenia after photon versus proton radiotherapy. Some clones are missing from TCRdb's copy, which holds only in-frame ones; the method was immunoSEQ multiplex PCR. This table holds about 16,000 clones, approximately 86% found once. Sample: peripheral blood, taken from a patient treated with proton-based radiotherapy. The source is a woman between 55 and 75 years old with cholangiocarcinoma. Some clones in this sample may be carry-over from other donors' samples. CDR3s include the opening cysteine and the closing phenylalanine or tryptophan. A D gene is named only where the DNA matches it firmly. The listing skips clone size in some rows; elsewhere it reads once, few, many or a size class.

J | V | D | size | CDR3 | DNA
TRBJ1-5 | TRBV19 | NA | NA | CASSIVSYQPQHF | TGTGCCAGTAGTATAGTAAGTTATCAGCCCCAGCATTTT
TRBJ2-7 | TRBV7-9 | TRBD2 | NA | CASSPLAGASYEQYF | TGTGCCAGCAGCCCTCTAGCGGGAGCCTCCTACGAGCAGTACTTC
TRBJ1-4 | TRBV9 | NA | NA | CASSSPTTNEKLFF | TGTGCCAGCAGCAGTCCCACAACTAATGAAAAACTGTTTTTT
TRBJ2-1 | TRBV7-8 | TRBD2 | NA | CASSSTPPGGGTNEQFF | TGTGCCAGCAGCTCCACCCCCCCGGGAGGGGGGACCAATGAGCAGTTCTTC
TRBJ2-1 | TRBV9 | TRBD2 | NA | CASSPSAGASYNEQFF | TGTGCCAGCAGCCCGTCGGCGGGAGCTTCCTACAATGAGCAGTTCTTC
TRBJ1-1 | TRBV1 | NA | NA | CTSSYDRARGVNTEAFF | TGCACCAGCAGCTACGACAGGGCTAGGGGGGTGAACACTGAAGCTTTCTTT
TRBJ1-2 | TRBV5-1 | NA | NA | CASSLGGGRNF | TGCGCCAGCAGCTTGGGAGGGGGGCGAAACTTC
TRBJ2-3 | TRBV29-1 | NA | NA | CSVVSGGRGTDTQYF | TGCAGCGTTGTGTCCGGGGGGCGCGGGACAGATACGCAGTATTTT
TRBJ1-3 | TRBV18 | NA | NA | CASSPWPQSFGNTIYF | TGTGCCAGCTCACCATGGCCGCAGTCATTTGGAAACACCATATATTTT
TRBJ2-3 | TRBV7-2 | NA | NA | CASSLGVGRFSTDTQYF | TGTGCCAGCAGCTTAGGAGTGGGGCGTTTCAGCACAGATACGCAGTATTTT
TRBJ1-1 | TRBV6-5 | TRBD1 | NA | CASSYRTGSGTEAFF | TGTGCCAGCAGTTATAGGACAGGGTCGGGCACTGAAGCTTTCTTT
TRBJ1-4 | TRBV6-4 | NA | NA | CASSEYANEKLFF | TGTGCCAGCAGTGAATATGCTAATGAAAAACTGTTTTTT
TRBJ1-1 | TRBV4-3 | NA | few | CASSQDPSLGGPSTEAFF | TGCGCCAGCAGCCAAGATCCCAGTTTGGGAGGGCCGTCCACTGAAGCTTTCTTT
TRBJ2-7 | TRBV7-2 | TRBD1 | once | CASSRSTGGDEQYF | TGTGCCAGCAGCCGAAGTACAGGGGGCGACGAGCAGTACTTC
TRBJ1-2 | TRBV27 | TRBD1 | NA | CASSPQGATWGYTF | TGTGCCAGTAGCCCTCAGGGGGCGACTTGGGGCTACACCTTC
TRBJ1-1 | TRBV5-1 | NA | NA | CASTFLTGSNTEAFF | TGCGCCAGCACCTTTCTGACGGGGTCCAACACTGAAGCTTTCTTT
TRBJ1-1 | TRBV29-1 | NA | NA | CSVGEGVGTEAFF | TGCAGCGTTGGGGAGGGGGTTGGGACTGAAGCTTTCTTT
TRBJ2-1 | TRBV7-2 | NA | NA | CASSLAWSSYNEQFF | TGTGCCAGCAGCTTAGCTTGGAGCTCCTACAATGAGCAGTTCTTC
TRBJ1-3 | TRBV10-2 | TRBD1 | NA | CASSKGQPISGNTIYF | TGCGCCAGCAGTAAGGGACAGCCCATCTCTGGAAACACCATATATTTT
TRBJ1-1 | TRBV5-1 | TRBD1 | NA | CASSLGQGGTEAFF | TGCGCCAGCAGCTTAGGACAGGGAGGCACTGAAGCTTTCTTT
TRBJ2-6 | TRBV19 | NA | NA | CASSIPPRGSGANVLTF | TGTGCCAGTAGTATACCGCCCAGGGGCTCTGGGGCCAACGTCCTGACTTTC
TRBJ2-3 | TRBV2 | NA | NA | CASRVYPGTDTQYF | TGTGCCAGCAGAGTCTACCCAGGCACAGATACGCAGTATTTT
TRBJ1-2 | TRBV5-1 | NA | NA | CASSLETGNYGYTF | TGCGCCAGCAGCTTGGAAACGGGGAACTATGGCTACACCTTC
TRBJ2-1 | TRBV28 | NA | NA | CASSRGVRANEQFF | TGTGCCAGCAGTAGGGGGGTCAGGGCCAATGAGCAGTTCTTC
TRBJ2-7 | TRBV10-2 | NA | NA | CASRGPAGFSPPQVGQYF | TGCGCCAGCAGGGGCCCGGCAGGGTTTTCGCCGCCCCAGGTAGGGCAGTACTTC
TRBJ2-2 | TRBV4-1 | TRBD2 | NA | CASSRTSGSSLNTGELFF | TGCGCCAGCAGCCGTACTAGCGGGAGCTCCCTAAACACCGGGGAGCTGTTTTTT
TRBJ2-5 | TRBV9 | NA | NA | CASSVGGGNREETQYF | TGTGCCAGCAGCGTAGGTGGGGGGAACAGGGAAGAGACCCAGTACTTC
TRBJ1-5 | TRBV6-5 | TRBD1 | NA | CASSPDRGNQPQHF | TGTGCCAGCAGCCCAGACAGGGGCAATCAGCCCCAGCATTTT
TRBJ2-3 | TRBV29-1 | NA | NA | CSCTQEDTQYF | TGCAGCTGTACACAGGAAGATACGCAGTATTTT